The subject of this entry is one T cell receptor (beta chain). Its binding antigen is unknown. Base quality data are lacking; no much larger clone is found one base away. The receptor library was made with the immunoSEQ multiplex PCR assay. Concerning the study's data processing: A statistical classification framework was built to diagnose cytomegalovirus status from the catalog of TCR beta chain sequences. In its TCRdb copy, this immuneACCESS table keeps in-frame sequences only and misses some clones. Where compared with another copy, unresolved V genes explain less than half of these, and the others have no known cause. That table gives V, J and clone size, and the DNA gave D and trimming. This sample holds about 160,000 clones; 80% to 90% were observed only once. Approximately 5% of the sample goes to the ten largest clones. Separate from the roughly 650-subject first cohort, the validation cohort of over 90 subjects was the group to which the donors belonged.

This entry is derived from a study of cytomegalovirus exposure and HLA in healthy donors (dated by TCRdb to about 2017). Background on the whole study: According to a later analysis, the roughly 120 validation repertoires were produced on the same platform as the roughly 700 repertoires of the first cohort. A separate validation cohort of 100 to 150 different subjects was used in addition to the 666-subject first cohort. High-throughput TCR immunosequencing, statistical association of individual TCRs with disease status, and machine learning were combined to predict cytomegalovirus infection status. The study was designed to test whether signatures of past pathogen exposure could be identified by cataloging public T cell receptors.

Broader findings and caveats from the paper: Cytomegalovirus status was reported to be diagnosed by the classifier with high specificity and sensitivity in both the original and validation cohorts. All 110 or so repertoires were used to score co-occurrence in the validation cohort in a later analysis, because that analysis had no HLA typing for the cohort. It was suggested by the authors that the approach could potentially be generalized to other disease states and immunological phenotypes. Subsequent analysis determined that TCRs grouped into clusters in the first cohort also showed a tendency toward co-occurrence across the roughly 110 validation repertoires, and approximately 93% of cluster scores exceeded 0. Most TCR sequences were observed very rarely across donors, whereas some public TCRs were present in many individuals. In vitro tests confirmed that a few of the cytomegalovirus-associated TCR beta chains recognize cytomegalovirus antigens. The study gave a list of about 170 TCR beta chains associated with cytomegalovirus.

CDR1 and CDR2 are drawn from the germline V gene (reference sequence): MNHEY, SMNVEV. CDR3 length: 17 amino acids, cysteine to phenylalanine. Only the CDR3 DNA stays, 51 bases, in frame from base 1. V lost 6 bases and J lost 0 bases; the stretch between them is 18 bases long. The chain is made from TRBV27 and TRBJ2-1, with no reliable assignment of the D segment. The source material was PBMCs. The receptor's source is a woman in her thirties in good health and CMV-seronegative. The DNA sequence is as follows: TGTGCCAGCAGCGCTATCCCAGGTCCGAGCTCCTACAATGAGCAGTTCTTC. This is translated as CASSAIPGPSSYNEQFF.